Listed below are T cell receptor beta chains from one sample, sequenced in a study of glioma-infiltrating T cells. Using its own MiXCR run on the multiplex PCR reads, TCRdb lists one record per CDR3 protein. Of 300,000 to 450,000 distinct CDR3 sequences detected, about 40% appear once; the ten largest clones hold 12%. Sequencing used glioma tissue, nonneoplastic brain tissue, or PBMCs (not recorded which). All receptors come from a human donor with low-grade glioma or glioblastoma, undergoing nonglioma brain surgery, or in good health (not recorded which). Both conserved end residues are part of each CDR3. D genes are given only for firm matches. Size tells how often a clone was seen (once, few, many) or the class of an expanded clone, and some rows leave it out.

j_call: TRBJ2-3
clone_size: .
d_call: TRBD2
v_call: TRBV5-1
cdr3_nt: TGCGCCAGCAGCCCCGGACTAGCGGGAGCGGCGGATACGCAGTATTTT
cdr3_aa: CASSPGLAGAADTQYF

j_call: TRBJ2-7
clone_size: few
d_call: .
v_call: TRBV6-6
cdr3_nt: TGTGCCAGCAGTTACTACGGCCGTGCAGAGTACGAGCAGTACTTC
cdr3_aa: CASSYYGRAEYEQYF

j_call: TRBJ1-1
clone_size: .
d_call: .
v_call: TRBV12-3/TRBV12-4
cdr3_nt: TGTGCCAACACCAGGGTTAGTAACACTGAAGCTTTCTTT
cdr3_aa: CANTRVSNTEAFF

j_call: TRBJ2-7
clone_size: many
d_call: .
v_call: TRBV6-1
cdr3_nt: TGTGCCAGCACCCCCGGGATCTATAACTCCTACGAGCAGTACTTC
cdr3_aa: CASTPGIYNSYEQYF

j_call: TRBJ1-1
clone_size: many
d_call: .
v_call: TRBV4-2
cdr3_nt: TGTGCCAGCAGCCAAGATCCAGGGACTGACGCTTTCTTT
cdr3_aa: CASSQDPGTDAFF

j_call: TRBJ2-3
clone_size: .
d_call: .
v_call: TRBV24-1
cdr3_nt: TGTGCCACCAGTGTTGAGAGTATAGATACGCAGTATTTT
cdr3_aa: CATSVESIDTQYF

j_call: TRBJ2-7
clone_size: once
d_call: .
v_call: TRBV7-9
cdr3_nt: TGTGCCAGCAGCTTAGAATTGGTCGAGCAGTACTTC
cdr3_aa: CASSLELVEQYF

j_call: TRBJ2-3
clone_size: many
d_call: .
v_call: TRBV6-1
cdr3_nt: TGTGCCAGCAGAGACGAGGCCCTCACAGATACGCAGTATTTT
cdr3_aa: CASRDEALTDTQYF

j_call: TRBJ1-1
clone_size: .
d_call: .
v_call: TRBV7-3
cdr3_nt: TGTGCCAGCAGCTTATGGGACACGGGGGAAGGAAAGGCTGAAGCTTTGTTT
cdr3_aa: CASSLWDTGEGKAEALF

j_call: TRBJ1-6
clone_size: few
d_call: .
v_call: TRBV10-3
cdr3_nt: TGTGCCATCCGGACAGAGTCGGATTCACCCCTCCACTTT
cdr3_aa: CAIRTESDSPLHF

j_call: TRBJ1-2
clone_size: many
d_call: .
v_call: TRBV4-3
cdr3_nt: TGCGCCAGCAGCCCCCGCAAGTGGGCTAACTATGGCTACACCTTC
cdr3_aa: CASSPRKWANYGYTF

j_call: TRBJ2-3
clone_size: .
d_call: .
v_call: TRBV20-1
cdr3_nt: TGCAGTGCTAAGGAGTCTTTGGGAGATACGCAGTATTTT
cdr3_aa: CSAKESLGDTQYF

j_call: TRBJ2-1
clone_size: .
d_call: .
v_call: TRBV3-1
cdr3_nt: TGTGCCAGCAGCCCTCCCGTACCCCAAGAGACCCAGTTCTTC
cdr3_aa: CASSPPVPQETQFF

j_call: TRBJ2-3
clone_size: few
d_call: TRBD2
v_call: TRBV28
cdr3_nt: TGTGCCAGCAGTCCTCGGGGACTAGCGGGAAATACGCAGTATTTT
cdr3_aa: CASSPRGLAGNTQYF

j_call: TRBJ2-7
clone_size: .
d_call: TRBD2
v_call: TRBV24-1
cdr3_nt: TGTGCCACCGCCACCGGGACTACCTACGAGCAGTACTTC
cdr3_aa: CATATGTTYEQYF

j_call: TRBJ2-5
clone_size: .
d_call: TRBD1
v_call: TRBV6-5
cdr3_nt: TGTGCCAGCAGTTTCCCCGACAGGGTGTTCTACAATGAGCAGTACTTC
cdr3_aa: CASSFPDRVFYNEQYF

j_call: TRBJ1-1
clone_size: few
d_call: .
v_call: TRBV4-1
cdr3_nt: TGCGCCAGCAGCCAAGGACAGATGAACACTGAAGCTTTCTTT
cdr3_aa: CASSQGQMNTEAFF

j_call: TRBJ2-2
clone_size: .
d_call: TRBD2
v_call: TRBV27
cdr3_nt: TGTGCCAGCAGCCGGGGACTAGCGGGAGTCGGGGAGCTGTTTTTT
cdr3_aa: CASSRGLAGVGELFF

j_call: TRBJ2-7
clone_size: .
d_call: .
v_call: TRBV6-4
cdr3_nt: TGTGCCAGCGGACCGATTCGGGTCTACGAGCAGTACTTC
cdr3_aa: CASGPIRVYEQYF

j_call: TRBJ2-3
clone_size: many
d_call: TRBD2
v_call: TRBV28
cdr3_nt: TGTGCCAGCAGTCCTAGACTAGCGGGGCCTGACACAGATACGCAGTATTTT
cdr3_aa: CASSPRLAGPDTDTQYF

j_call: TRBJ2-7
clone_size: few
d_call: TRBD1
v_call: TRBV11-2
cdr3_nt: TGTGCCAGCAGCTTAGGGTCCGGACAGGGTTTCTTCGAGCAGTACTTC
cdr3_aa: CASSLGSGQGFFEQYF

j_call: TRBJ2-7
clone_size: few
d_call: .
v_call: TRBV15
cdr3_nt: TGTGCCACCAGCAGACCCAGGGGCGCGGACTACTCCGGAGAGCAGTACTTC
cdr3_aa: CATSRPRGADYSGEQYF

j_call: TRBJ2-1
clone_size: few
d_call: TRBD1
v_call: TRBV7-3
cdr3_nt: TGTGCCAGCAGCTGGACAGGGGGCAATGAGCAGTTCTTC
cdr3_aa: CASSWTGGNEQFF

j_call: TRBJ1-3
clone_size: .
d_call: .
v_call: TRBV6-6
cdr3_nt: TGTGCCAGCAGTTACTCGCAGGGCTCTGGAAACACCATATATTTT
cdr3_aa: CASSYSQGSGNTIYF

j_call: TRBJ2-7
clone_size: .
d_call: TRBD2
v_call: TRBV18
cdr3_nt: TGTGCCAGCTCACCGGGTCTAGCGGTAGTCTACGAGCAGTACTTC
cdr3_aa: CASSPGLAVVYEQYF

j_call: TRBJ1-1
clone_size: many
d_call: .
v_call: TRBV28
cdr3_nt: TGTGCCAGCAGTGATAGAGGGATAGCTTTCTTT
cdr3_aa: CASSDRGIAFF

j_call: TRBJ2-3
clone_size: .
d_call: TRBD1
v_call: TRBV6-9
cdr3_nt: TGTGCCAGCAGTTACCCGCTCCGGACAGGGGACTTCACAGATACGCAGTATTTT
cdr3_aa: CASSYPLRTGDFTDTQYF

j_call: TRBJ1-1
clone_size: few
d_call: .
v_call: TRBV10-3
cdr3_nt: TGTGCCATCAGTGAATCGACCGCCGCCACTGAAGCTTTCTTT
cdr3_aa: CAISESTAATEAFF

j_call: TRBJ2-2
clone_size: .
d_call: .
v_call: TRBV24-1
cdr3_nt: TGTGCCACCAGTGATCCTGTCAGGGCGAACACCGGGGAGCTGTTTTTT
cdr3_aa: CATSDPVRANTGELFF

j_call: TRBJ1-5
clone_size: many
d_call: TRBD1
v_call: TRBV27
cdr3_nt: TGTGCCAGCAGTGGAGGGGGACAGGGTAGCAATCAGCCCCAGCATTTT
cdr3_aa: CASSGGGQGSNQPQHF

j_call: TRBJ1-1
clone_size: few
d_call: .
v_call: TRBV19
cdr3_nt: TGTGCCAGCACCTGGAAGGGGCTGAGTATGAACACTGAAGCTTTCTTT
cdr3_aa: CASTWKGLSMNTEAFF

j_call: TRBJ2-3
clone_size: many
d_call: .
v_call: TRBV27
cdr3_nt: TGTGCCAGCAGTACCGGGCGGGGTCGTGGCACAGATACGCAGTATTTT
cdr3_aa: CASSTGRGRGTDTQYF

j_call: TRBJ2-4
clone_size: .
d_call: .
v_call: TRBV2
cdr3_nt: TGTGCCACCGTACTCAGGGAGGGGGACATTCAGTACTTC
cdr3_aa: CATVLREGDIQYF

j_call: TRBJ2-2
clone_size: many
d_call: .
v_call: TRBV6-2/TRBV6-3
cdr3_nt: TGTGCCAGCAACAGAGCCGGGATCCTCATTGGGGAGCTGTTTTTT
cdr3_aa: CASNRAGILIGELFF

j_call: TRBJ2-7
clone_size: .
d_call: .
v_call: TRBV5-1
cdr3_nt: TGCGCCAGCAGTCCAACGGCCGTTACCTACGAGCAGTACTTC
cdr3_aa: CASSPTAVTYEQYF

j_call: TRBJ2-1
clone_size: .
d_call: TRBD2
v_call: TRBV4-3
cdr3_nt: TGCGCCACCCGACCCAGCGGGAGAAACAATGAGCAGTTCTTC
cdr3_aa: CATRPSGRNNEQFF

j_call: TRBJ2-7
clone_size: once
d_call: .
v_call: TRBV5-1
cdr3_nt: TGCGCCAGCAGCTTCGGGGGGCCCCAGTACGAGCAGTACTTC
cdr3_aa: CASSFGGPQYEQYF

j_call: TRBJ2-5
clone_size: .
d_call: .
v_call: TRBV29-1
cdr3_nt: TGCAGCGTTGGACCTGAGACCCAGTACTTC
cdr3_aa: CSVGPETQYF

j_call: TRBJ2-7
clone_size: .
d_call: TRBD2
v_call: TRBV7-2
cdr3_nt: TGTGCCAGCAGCTTGAGTCCTAGCGGGGTTCGGAAAGAGCAGTACTTC
cdr3_aa: CASSLSPSGVRKEQYF

j_call: TRBJ2-7
clone_size: many
d_call: .
v_call: TRBV7-6
cdr3_nt: TGTGCCAGCAGCCAAGGACATGATCTCGAGCAGTACTTC
cdr3_aa: CASSQGHDLEQYF

j_call: TRBJ2-1
clone_size: many
d_call: TRBD2
v_call: TRBV3-1
cdr3_nt: TGTGCCAGCAGCCAGGTCGGGGCGGGAGGTAATGAGCAGTTCTTC
cdr3_aa: CASSQVGAGGNEQFF

j_call: TRBJ2-3
clone_size: .
d_call: TRBD2
v_call: TRBV25-1
cdr3_nt: TGTGCCAGCAGTGACCATCGAGGGACTAGCGGGGGATACACAGATACGCAGTATTTT
cdr3_aa: CASSDHRGTSGGYTDTQYF

j_call: TRBJ2-2
clone_size: few
d_call: .
v_call: TRBV19
cdr3_nt: TGTGCCAGTAGTATCCCTAGCGCGAACACCGGGGAGCTGTTTTTT
cdr3_aa: CASSIPSANTGELFF

j_call: TRBJ1-2
clone_size: .
d_call: .
v_call: TRBV5-1
cdr3_nt: TGCGCCAGCAGCTTGGACAGGGTCTATGGCTACACCTTC
cdr3_aa: CASSLDRVYGYTF

j_call: TRBJ2-1
clone_size: .
d_call: .
v_call: TRBV7-7
cdr3_nt: TGTGCTAGCAGCTCCGGGACTTTATACAATGAGCAGTTCTTC
cdr3_aa: CASSSGTLYNEQFF

j_call: TRBJ2-1
clone_size: .
d_call: .
v_call: TRBV28
cdr3_nt: TGTGCCAGCAGTTTTATGGGTCATACCTTCTCCTACAATGAGCAGTTCTTC
cdr3_aa: CASSFMGHTFSYNEQFF

j_call: TRBJ2-6
clone_size: .
d_call: TRBD1
v_call: TRBV28
cdr3_nt: TGTGCCAGCAGTTCGGACAGGGGAGGTGGGGCCAACGTCCTGACTTTC
cdr3_aa: CASSSDRGGGANVLTF

j_call: TRBJ2-2
clone_size: .
d_call: TRBD2
v_call: TRBV4-1
cdr3_nt: TGCGCCAGCAGCCAAGGGCTCGGGAGGGGGGGGGAGCTGTTTTTT
cdr3_aa: CASSQGLGRGGELFF